Here is one TCR beta chain with its context. Its antigen is as yet unknown. This sample was taken from a study of CD8+ T cells in alopecia areata. CDR3 length equals 15 residues. Germline trimming cut 3 bases from V and 4 bases from J; bases unmatched to any gene: 6. CDR1 and CDR2 (germline): WNHNN, SYGVQD (reference sequence). General study points: Unlike in mice, where it was clearer, TCR sharing across patients was less clear, possibly HLA-related.

Treatment here: oral pan-JAK inhibitor, 5-10 mg twice daily. Isolated RNA was reverse transcribed into cDNA used as the sequencing template. Clones were sequenced by immunoSEQ multiplex PCR, and TCRdb holds only the in-frame ones, with some missing. The sample gives 180,000 or so clones, roughly 50% of which show up once; 11% is in the top ten. This chain joins TRBV10-1 and TRBJ2-7; 10 bases line up with TRBD1. Material: CD8+ T cells sorted from blood, obtained at week 24, from a patient treated with tofacitinib. The source is a human donor with alopecia areata. CDR3 in DNA: TGCGCCAGCAGTGACGGGACAGGGGTAGCGTACGAGCAGTACTTC. Protein: CASSDGTGVAYEQYF.